Listed below are T cell receptor beta chains from one sample, sequenced in a study of OX40 agonist ivuxolimab in advanced cancers. Using immunoSEQ multiplex PCR, the repertoire was profiled, and TCRdb retains in-frame clones only, with some absent. Seen here are 70,000 to 95,000 clones, over 70% observed once, and the top ten hold about 0.8%. The starting material was CD4+ or CD8+ T cells sorted from blood, obtained in a trial of the OX40 agonist ivuxolimab. The receptors here all came from an adult with an advanced solid tumor such as melanoma, head and neck, liver or kidney cancer. Each CDR3 is given with its conserved first and last residue. A D gene is named only where the DNA matches it firmly. Expanded clones get a size class; other rows say once, few or many, or leave the size out.

TRBV14	TRBJ2-4	-	-	CASSRNRGGEAKNIQYF	TGTGCCAGCAGCCGAAACAGGGGAGGGGAAGCCAAAAACATTCAGTACTTC
TRBV30	TRBJ1-3	-	-	CAWSGASNSGNTIYF	TGTGCCTGGAGTGGGGCCAGTAACTCTGGAAACACCATATATTTT
TRBV11-2	TRBJ2-3	-	-	CASSSRLVSTDTQYF	TGTGCCAGCAGCTCGCGACTAGTGAGCACAGATACGCAGTATTTT
TRBV5-4	TRBJ2-7	-	-	CASSMDSYEQYF	TGTGCCAGCAGCATGGACAGCTACGAGCAGTACTTC
TRBV5-4	TRBJ2-2	-	-	CASSLARTNTGELFF	TGTGCCAGCAGCTTGGCCAGAACGAACACCGGGGAGCTGTTTTTT
TRBV30	TRBJ1-5	-	-	CAYRTGAANSNQPQHF	TGTGCCTACAGGACCGGGGCCGCCAATAGCAATCAGCCCCAGCATTTT
TRBV2	TRBJ1-3	-	TRBD1	CASRRTGVANTIYF	TGTGCCAGCAGACGGACAGGGGTCGCAAACACCATATATTTT
TRBV2	TRBJ1-4	-	TRBD1	CASSRPTTGNEKLFF	TGTGCCAGCAGTCGCCCAACGACAGGGAATGAAAAACTGTTTTTT
TRBV6-1	TRBJ1-3	-	-	CASRQSSGNTIYF	TGTGCCAGCAGACAGAGCTCTGGAAACACCATATATTTT
TRBV5-4	TRBJ2-2	once	TRBD2	CASSPGTSGPYSNTGELFF	TGTGCCAGCAGCCCCGGGACTAGCGGGCCTTATTCGAACACCGGGGAGCTGTTTTTT